These T cell receptor beta chains were read from a single sample in a study of shared clonotypes between healthy human individuals. Measured with immunoSEQ multiplex PCR; TCRdb has only the in-frame clones, and not every one. In the table there are around 650,000 clones, roughly 95% of which are singletons. Specimen: naive CD8+ T cells sorted from blood. The receptors come from a young woman in good health. Each CDR3 is given with its conserved first and last residue. A D gene is named only where the DNA matches it firmly. Clone size is not always given. Where it is, it says once, few, many or a class for expanded clones.

J,V,D,size,DNA,CDR3
TRBJ1-2,TRBV30,TRBD1,NA,TGTGCCTTTACTGGGACAGGGGATGGAGGTGGCTACACCTTC,CAFTGTGDGGGYTF
TRBJ2-7,TRBV7-6,NA,once,TGTGCCAGCAGCTTAGGGGGACGGTACGAGCAGTACTTC,CASSLGGRYEQYF
TRBJ2-7,TRBV29-1,NA,NA,TGCAGCGTTGTATGGACTGATAGCTCCTACGAGCAGTACTTC,CSVVWTDSSYEQYF
TRBJ1-2,TRBV28,TRBD1,NA,TGTGCCAGCAGCGTCTCAGCGGACAGGGACTTCCTCTATGGCTACACCTTC,CASSVSADRDFLYGYTF
TRBJ1-5,TRBV7-9,NA,NA,TGTGCCAGCAGCGACCATTCGCATAGCAATCAGCCCCAGCATTTT,CASSDHSHSNQPQHF
TRBJ2-1,TRBV6-6,TRBD2,NA,TGTGCCAGCAGTTACTCGGGCGGGAGGGCTAATGAGCAGTTCTTC,CASSYSGGRANEQFF
TRBJ2-4,TRBV5-1,NA,NA,TGCGCCAGCAAGTGGGCGGGATTGACGGCGGACATTCAGTACTTC,CASKWAGLTADIQYF
TRBJ2-7,TRBV4-1,TRBD1,NA,TGCGCCAGCAGCCAGTCACAGGGGGCGGGCTACGAGCAGTACTTC,CASSQSQGAGYEQYF
TRBJ2-5,TRBV5-1,TRBD2,NA,TGCGCCAGCAGCCCCGGGGAGGGTGGGCTCCAAGAGACCCAGTACTTC,CASSPGEGGLQETQYF
TRBJ2-5,TRBV27,NA,NA,TGTGCCAGCAGTTTAAGTCCCAGGGCTACTCAAGAGACCCAGTACTTC,CASSLSPRATQETQYF
TRBJ2-1,TRBV6-4,NA,NA,TGTGCCAGCAGTGCACCCAATGAGCAGTTCTTC,CASSAPNEQFF
TRBJ2-7,TRBV7-3,TRBD2,NA,TGTGCCAGCAGTCCCGGGAGGGGGTCCTACGAGCAGTACTTC,CASSPGRGSYEQYF
TRBJ1-5,TRBV9,NA,once,TGTGCCAGCAGCGAGTCCGCTAATAGCAATCAGCCCCAGCATTTT,CASSESANSNQPQHF
TRBJ2-1,TRBV19,TRBD2,NA,TGTGCCAGTAGGCCAACTAGCGGGGGGCACAATGAGCAGTTCTTC,CASRPTSGGHNEQFF
TRBJ1-5,TRBV19,NA,once,TGTGCCAGTAGTATCTTCTCAGAGAATCAGCCCCAGCATTTT,CASSIFSENQPQHF
TRBJ2-1,TRBV27,TRBD2,NA,TGTGCCAGCAGCCAGGCCGGGACTAGCGGGAGATGGAATGAGCAGTTCTTC,CASSQAGTSGRWNEQFF
TRBJ2-5,TRBV5-6,TRBD1,NA,TGTGCCAGCAGCCATTACAGGGGGCGTGGGCAAGAGACCCAGTACTTC,CASSHYRGRGQETQYF
TRBJ2-1,TRBV28,NA,NA,TGTGCCAGCAGTTTATTCGAGGGGACATCCACCTACAATGAGCAGTTCTTC,CASSLFEGTSTYNEQFF
TRBJ2-1,TRBV19,TRBD2,NA,TGTGCCAGTAGCCTAGCGGGAGTTGGTGAGCAGTTCTTC,CASSLAGVGEQFF
TRBJ2-7,TRBV27,TRBD2,NA,TGTGCCAGCAGCACCGGGACTAGCGGGAGTAACGAGCAGTACTTC,CASSTGTSGSNEQYF
TRBJ2-7,TRBV28,TRBD2,NA,TGTGCCAGCAGTTTAGGTCTAGCGGGGGCCTACGAGCAGTACTTC,CASSLGLAGAYEQYF
TRBJ1-2,TRBV5-6,NA,NA,TGTGCCAGCAGCTTAGGGCGGCGAGGAGGCTACACCTTC,CASSLGRRGGYTF
TRBJ2-3,TRBV27,NA,NA,TGTGCCAGCAGTTTACTTGGTTGGACAGATACGCAGTATTTT,CASSLLGWTDTQYF
TRBJ2-2,TRBV5-3,NA,NA,TGTGCCAGAAGCCCTACCGGGAGTAAGACCGGGGAGCTGTTTTTT,CARSPTGSKTGELFF
TRBJ2-1,TRBV6-5,NA,NA,TGTGCCAGCAGTTACTGGGGAGGCTACGACAATGAGCAGTTCTTC,CASSYWGGYDNEQFF
TRBJ2-7,TRBV2,TRBD1,NA,TGTGCCAGCAGTCCTGGGACAGACGAGCAGTACTTC,CASSPGTDEQYF
TRBJ2-3,TRBV19,NA,NA,TGTGCCAGTAGTATCCTGGGCGGGACCCGCACAGATACGCAGTATTTT,CASSILGGTRTDTQYF